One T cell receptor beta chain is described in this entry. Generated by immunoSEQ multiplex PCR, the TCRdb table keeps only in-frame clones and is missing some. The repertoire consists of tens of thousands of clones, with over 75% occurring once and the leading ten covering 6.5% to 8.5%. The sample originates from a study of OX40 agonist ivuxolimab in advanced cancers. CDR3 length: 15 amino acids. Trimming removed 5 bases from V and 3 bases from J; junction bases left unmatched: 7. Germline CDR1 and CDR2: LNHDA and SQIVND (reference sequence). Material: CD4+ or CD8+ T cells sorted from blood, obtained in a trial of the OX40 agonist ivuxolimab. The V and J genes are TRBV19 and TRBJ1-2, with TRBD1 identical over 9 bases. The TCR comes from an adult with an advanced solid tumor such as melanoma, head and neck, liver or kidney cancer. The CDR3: CASSGRDREDYGYTF. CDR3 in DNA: TGTGCCAGTAGTGGCCGGGACAGGGAGGACTATGGCTACACCTTC.